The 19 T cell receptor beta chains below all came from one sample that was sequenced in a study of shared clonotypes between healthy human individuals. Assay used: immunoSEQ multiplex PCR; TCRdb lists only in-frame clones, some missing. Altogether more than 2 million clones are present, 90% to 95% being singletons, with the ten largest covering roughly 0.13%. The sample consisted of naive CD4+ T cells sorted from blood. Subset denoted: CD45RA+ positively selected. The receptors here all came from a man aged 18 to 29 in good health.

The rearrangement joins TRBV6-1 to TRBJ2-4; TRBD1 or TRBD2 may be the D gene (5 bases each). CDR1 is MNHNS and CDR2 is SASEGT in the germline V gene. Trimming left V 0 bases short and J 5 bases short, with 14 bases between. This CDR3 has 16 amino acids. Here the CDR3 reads CASSEAPGAAENIQYF. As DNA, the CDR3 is TGTGCCAGCAGTGAAGCTCCCGGGGCAGCTGAAAACATTCAGTACTTC.

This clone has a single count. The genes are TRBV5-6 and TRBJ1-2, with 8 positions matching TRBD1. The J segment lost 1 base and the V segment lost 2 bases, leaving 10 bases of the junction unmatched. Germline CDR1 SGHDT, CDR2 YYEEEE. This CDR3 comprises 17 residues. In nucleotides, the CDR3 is TGTGCCAGCAGCTTCTCGTTCCGGACAGGGTATAACTATGGCTACACCTTC. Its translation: CASSFSFRTGYNYGYTF.

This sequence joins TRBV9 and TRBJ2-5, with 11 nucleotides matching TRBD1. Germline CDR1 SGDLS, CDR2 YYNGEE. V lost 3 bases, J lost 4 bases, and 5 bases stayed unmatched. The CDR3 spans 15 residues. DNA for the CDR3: TGTGCCAGCAGCGCTCCCGGGACAGGGGGAGAGACCCAGTACTTC. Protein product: CASSAPGTGGETQYF.

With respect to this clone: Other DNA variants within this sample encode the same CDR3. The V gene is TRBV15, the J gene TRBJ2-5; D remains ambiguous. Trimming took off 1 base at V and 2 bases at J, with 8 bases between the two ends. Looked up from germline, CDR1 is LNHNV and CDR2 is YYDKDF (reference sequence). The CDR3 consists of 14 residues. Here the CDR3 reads CATSRAGQQETQYF. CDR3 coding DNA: TGTGCCACCAGCAGAGCTGGGCAGCAAGAGACCCAGTACTTC.

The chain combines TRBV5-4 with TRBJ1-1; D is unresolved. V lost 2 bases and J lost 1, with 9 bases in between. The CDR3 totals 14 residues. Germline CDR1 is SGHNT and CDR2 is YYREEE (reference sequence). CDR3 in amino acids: CASSFLDRNTEAFF. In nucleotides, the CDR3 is TGTGCCAGCAGCTTCCTCGATCGGAACACTGAAGCTTTCTTT.

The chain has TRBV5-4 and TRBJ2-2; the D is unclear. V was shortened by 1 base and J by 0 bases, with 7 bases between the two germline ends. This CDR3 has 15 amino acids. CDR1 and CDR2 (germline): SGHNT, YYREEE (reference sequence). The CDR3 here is CASSLLQANTGELFF. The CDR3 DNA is TGTGCCAGCAGCTTGCTCCAAGCGAACACCGGGGAGCTGTTTTTT.

CDR3 DNA: TGTGCCAGCAGCTTGGGACTGGCCCAGTACTTC. It codes for CASSLGLAQYF. J is TRBJ2-5 and V is TRBV5-4; no firm D call. V lost 0 bases to trimming and J lost 9 bases, with 6 bases between them. Germline values: CDR1 SGHNT, CDR2 YYREEE (reference sequence). CDR3 length: 11 amino acids.

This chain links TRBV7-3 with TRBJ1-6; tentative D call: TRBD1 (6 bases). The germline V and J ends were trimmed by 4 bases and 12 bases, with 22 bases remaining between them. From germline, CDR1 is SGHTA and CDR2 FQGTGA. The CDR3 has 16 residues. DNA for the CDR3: TGTGCCAGCAGCTCCGGGGTTCGGGACACCCAGGGACCCCTCCACTTT. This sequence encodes CASSSGVRDTQGPLHF. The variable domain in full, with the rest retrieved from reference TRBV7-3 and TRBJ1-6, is GAGVSQTPSNKVTEKGKYVELRCDPISGHTALYWYRQSLGQGPEFLIYFQGTGAADDSGLPNDRFFAVRPEGSVSTLKIQRTERGDSAVYLCASSSGVRDTQGPLHFGNGTRLTVT.

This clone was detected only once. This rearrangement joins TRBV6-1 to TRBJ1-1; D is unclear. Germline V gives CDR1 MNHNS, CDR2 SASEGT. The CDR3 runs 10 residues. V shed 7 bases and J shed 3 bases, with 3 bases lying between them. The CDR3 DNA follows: TGTGCCAGCATGGACACTGAAGCTTTCTTT. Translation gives CASMDTEAFF.

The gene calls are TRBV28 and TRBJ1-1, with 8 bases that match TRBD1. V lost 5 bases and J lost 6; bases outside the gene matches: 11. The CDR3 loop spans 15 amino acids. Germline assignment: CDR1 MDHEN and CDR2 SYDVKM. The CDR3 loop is CASSLPGTGGAEAFF. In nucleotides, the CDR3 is TGTGCCAGCAGTCTACCCGGCACAGGGGGGGCTGAAGCTTTCTTT. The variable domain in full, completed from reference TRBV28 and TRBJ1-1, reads DVKVTQSSRYLVKRTGEKVFLECVQDMDHENMFWYRQDPGLGLRLIYFSYDVKMKEKGDIPEGYSVSREKKERFSLILESASTNQTSMYLCASSLPGTGGAEAFFGQGTRLTVV.

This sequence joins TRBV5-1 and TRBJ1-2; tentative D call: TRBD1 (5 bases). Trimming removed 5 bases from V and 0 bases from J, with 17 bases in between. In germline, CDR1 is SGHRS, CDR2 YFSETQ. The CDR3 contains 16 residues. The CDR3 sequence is CASRRDTGTTNYGYTF. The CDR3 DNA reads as TGCGCCAGCAGGCGCGATACCGGGACCACTAACTATGGCTACACCTTC.

The CDR3, as DNA: TGTGCCAGCAGCCCATCGGACGGTCCCTACGAGCAGTACTTC. Encoded protein: CASSPSDGPYEQYF. The gene calls are TRBV7-2 and TRBJ2-7; the D is unclear. This CDR3 contains 14 residues. Germline CDR1 reads SGHTA; CDR2 reads FQGNSA. The V end lost 5 bases, the J end lost 2 bases, and 13 bases lay between the germline ends.

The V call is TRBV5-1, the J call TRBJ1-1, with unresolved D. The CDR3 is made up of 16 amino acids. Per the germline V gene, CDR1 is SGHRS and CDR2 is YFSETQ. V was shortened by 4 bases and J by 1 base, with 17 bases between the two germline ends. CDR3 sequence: CASSLSPGIPNTEAFF. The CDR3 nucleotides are TGCGCCAGCAGCCTATCTCCCGGGATCCCGAACACTGAAGCTTTCTTT.

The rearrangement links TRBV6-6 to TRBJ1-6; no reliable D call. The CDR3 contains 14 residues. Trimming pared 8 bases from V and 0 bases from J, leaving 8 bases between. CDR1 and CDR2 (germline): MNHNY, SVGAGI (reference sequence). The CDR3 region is CASVSSSYNSPLHF. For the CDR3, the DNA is TGTGCCAGCGTCTCGAGCTCCTATAATTCACCCCTCCACTTT.

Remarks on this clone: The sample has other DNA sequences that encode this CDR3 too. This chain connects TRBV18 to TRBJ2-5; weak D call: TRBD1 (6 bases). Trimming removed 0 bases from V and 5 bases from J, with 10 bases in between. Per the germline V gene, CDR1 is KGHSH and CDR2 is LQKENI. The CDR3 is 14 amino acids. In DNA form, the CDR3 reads TGTGCCAGCTCACCACCGAACAGGGAGGAGACCCAGTACTTC. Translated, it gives CASSPPNREETQYF.

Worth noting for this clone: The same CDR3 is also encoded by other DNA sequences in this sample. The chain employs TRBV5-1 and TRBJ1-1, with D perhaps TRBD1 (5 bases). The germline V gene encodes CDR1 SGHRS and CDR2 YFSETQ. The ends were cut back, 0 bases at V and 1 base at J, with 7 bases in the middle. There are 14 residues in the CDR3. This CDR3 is CASSLAGWNTEAFF. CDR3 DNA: TGCGCCAGCAGCTTGGCAGGGTGGAACACTGAAGCTTTCTTT.

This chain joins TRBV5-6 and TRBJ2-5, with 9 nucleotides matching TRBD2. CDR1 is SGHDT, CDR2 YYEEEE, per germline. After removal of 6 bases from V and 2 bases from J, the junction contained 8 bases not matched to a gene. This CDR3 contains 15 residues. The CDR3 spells CASTSGAGGQETQYF. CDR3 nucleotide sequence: TGTGCCAGCACCTCTGGGGCGGGAGGGCAAGAGACCCAGTACTTC.

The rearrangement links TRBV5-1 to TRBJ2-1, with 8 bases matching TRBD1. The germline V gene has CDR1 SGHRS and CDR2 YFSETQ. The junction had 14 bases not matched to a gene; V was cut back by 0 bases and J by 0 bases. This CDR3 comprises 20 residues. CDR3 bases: TGCGCCAGCAGCTTGGCCTCAGGGGGCGCCTCTGTTAGCTCCTACAATGAGCAGTTCTTC. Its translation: CASSLASGGASVSSYNEQFF.

CDR3 sequence reads: CASRAGQGIYYEQYF. In DNA, the CDR3 is TGTGCCAGCAGAGCGGGACAGGGGATATACTACGAGCAGTACTTC. The chain joins TRBV6-1 to TRBJ2-5; 10 nucleotides line up with TRBD1. Matching the DNA end better, TRBJ2-7 makes the J call doubtful. Germline-derived CDR1 and CDR2 are MNHNS and SASEGT. The CDR3 is made up of 15 amino acids.